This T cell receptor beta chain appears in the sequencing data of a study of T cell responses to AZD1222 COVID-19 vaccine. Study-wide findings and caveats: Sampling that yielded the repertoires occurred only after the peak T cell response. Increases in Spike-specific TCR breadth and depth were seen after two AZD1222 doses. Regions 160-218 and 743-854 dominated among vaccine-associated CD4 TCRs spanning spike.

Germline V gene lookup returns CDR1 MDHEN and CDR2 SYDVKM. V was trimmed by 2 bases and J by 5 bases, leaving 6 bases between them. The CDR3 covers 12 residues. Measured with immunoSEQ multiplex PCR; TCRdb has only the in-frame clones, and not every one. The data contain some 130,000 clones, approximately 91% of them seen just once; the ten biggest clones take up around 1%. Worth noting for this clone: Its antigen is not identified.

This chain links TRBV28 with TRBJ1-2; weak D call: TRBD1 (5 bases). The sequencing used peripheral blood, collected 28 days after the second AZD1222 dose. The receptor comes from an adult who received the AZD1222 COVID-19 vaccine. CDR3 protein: CASSLPGYGYTF. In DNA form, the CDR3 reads TGTGCCAGCAGTTTACCAGGGTATGGCTACACCTTC.